These 8 T cell receptor beta chains share one sample of origin, sequenced in a study of T cells in Graves' hyperthyroidism and ophthalmopathy. What was amplified from RNA transcripts were TCR beta CDR3 regions. With the HTBI primer set, the TCR CDR3 went through a first round of RT-PCR. TCRdb independently ran MiXCR on the multiplex PCR reads; one entry per CDR3 protein. The table shows approximately 98,000 distinct CDR3 sequences, with roughly 40% occurring only once. The specimen sequenced was peripheral blood or thyroid tissue (not recorded which). The receptors shown here come from a woman aged 25-40 years with Graves' hyperthyroidism.

V and J are TRBV29-1 and TRBJ2-7; TRBD2 agrees at 9 bases. Germline values: CDR1 SQVTM, CDR2 ANQGSEA. J gave up 2 bases and V 5 bases, and 4 bases lay outside the gene matches. CDR3 length: 13 amino acids. The CDR3 region is CSVWAGGPYEQYF. CDR3 bases: TGCAGCGTTTGGGCGGGAGGGCCCTACGAGCAGTACTTC.

This clonotype was seen ten or more times. V usage is TRBV25-1 and J usage is TRBJ1-4; D might be TRBD1 (5 bases). The CDR3 sequence is 14 residues long. V was cut by 8 bases and J by 4 bases, with 14 bases left in between. The germline V gene encodes CDR1 MGHDK and CDR2 SYGVNS. The CDR3 is CASSSAGGNEKLFF. The CDR3 DNA reads TGTGCCAGCTCCTCGGCGGGGGGTAATGAAAAACTGTTTTTT.

This clonotype was found many times. The rearrangement uses TRBV28 and TRBJ2-5; D gene ambiguous. The germline V gene has CDR1 MDHEN and CDR2 SYDVKM. The CDR3 totals 14 residues. V was shortened by 3 bases and J by 1 base, with 9 bases between the two germline ends. The chain's CDR3 is CASSFLRLQETQYF. The CDR3 bases are TGTGCCAGCAGTTTTCTGCGCCTCCAAGAGACCCAGTACTTC. Full variable domain (outside the CDR3, taken from reference TRBV28 and TRBJ2-5): DVKVTQSSRYLVKRTGEKVFLECVQDMDHENMFWYRQDPGLGLRLIYFSYDVKMKEKGDIPEGYSVSREKKERFSLILESASTNQTSMYLCASSFLRLQETQYFGPGTRLLVL.

This clonotype came up many times. This chain joins TRBV7-8 and TRBJ2-7; tentatively, D is TRBD2 (5 bases). Germline V CDR1 and CDR2: SGHVS, FQNEAQ. Trimming pared 5 bases from V and 6 bases from J, leaving 14 bases between. This CDR3 comprises 13 residues. CDR3 sequence: CASSPRQLGEQYF. Here the CDR3 DNA reads TGTGCCAGCAGCCCCCGCCAACTAGGCGAGCAGTACTTC.

This clonotype has at least ten counts. This chain connects TRBV5-1 to TRBJ2-3; the D gene is possibly TRBD2 (5 bases). The CDR3 is made up of 14 amino acids. V was shortened by 2 bases and J by 3 bases, with 10 bases between the two germline ends. Germline V gene sequence: CDR1 SGHRS, CDR2 YFSETQ. CDR3 residues: CASSLNSGTDTQYF. As DNA, the CDR3 is TGCGCCAGCAGCTTAAACAGCGGAACAGATACGCAGTATTTT.

The CDR3 nucleotides read TGTGCCATTGCCAGCAGTGGGACAGGATCCTATGGCTACACCTTC. Its protein is CAIASSGTGSYGYTF. The V and J genes are TRBV10-3 and TRBJ1-2, with TRBD1 matching over 8 bases. The CDR3 covers 15 residues. With V trimmed by 9 bases and J by 4 bases, 13 bases remained unmatched. CDR1 and CDR2 from the germline V gene are ENHRY and SYGVKD.

This clonotype was seen repeatedly, ten times or more. The chain employs TRBV10-3 and TRBJ2-3, with 7 bases aligning to TRBD2. The trim removed 7 bases at V and 4 bases at J, leaving 8 bases unmatched. This CDR3 comprises 14 residues. The V gene's germline CDR1 is ENHRY and CDR2 SYGVKD. For the CDR3, the DNA is TGTGCCATCAAACGTCGGGAGGCTTCAGATACGCAGTATTTT. It codes for CAIKRREASDTQYF.

This clonotype has more than one count but fewer than ten. The V call is TRBV6-1, the J call TRBJ1-1, with 10 bases matching TRBD1. V shed 6 bases and J 4 bases; nucleotides not matched to a gene: 17. The CDR3 extends over 18 amino acids. Germline-derived CDR1 and CDR2 are MNHNS and SASEGT. DNA of the CDR3: TGTGCCAGCAGCACCCTACTCCCTACCGGGACAGGGGCCACTGAAGCTTTCTTT. It codes for CASSTLLPTGTGATEAFF.